This note documents a single TCR beta chain sequence. Its antigen is unknown. Once cultured for 10 days, the cells underwent separation to obtain CD4+ T cells. All participants had two doses of either the BNT162b2 or mRNA-1273 vaccine. Nobody among the vaccine recipients had prior SARS-CoV-2 infection (nucleocapsid antibodies were negative). The data originate from a study of vaccination effects on CD4 cells after COVID-19. CDR3 length: 18 amino acids. Trimming stripped 8 bases from V and 5 bases from J, with 28 bases between. Germline V gene data show CDR1 as GTSNPN and CDR2 as SVGIG (reference sequence). Study-level findings and limits: Healthy vaccinees showed cross-reactivity with common cold coronaviruses in only 1 of 255 vaccine-induced clones.

Profiling relied on immunoSEQ multiplex PCR, and the TCRdb table lists in-frame clones only, not all of them. This table holds around 66,000 clones, around 69% found once. The chain combines TRBV30 with TRBJ1-6, with TRBD1 as a possible D gene (6 bases). The TCR originated in a human donor who received a COVID-19 vaccine. The material was CD4+ T cells from PBMCs cultured without peptide, obtained after COVID-19 vaccination. The CDR3 spells CASDGRTVELWDNSPLHF. The CDR3 nucleotides are TGTGCCAGCGATGGGAGGACAGTCGAACTCTGGGATAATTCACCCCTCCACTTT.